Below, 32 T cell receptor beta chains from the same sample are listed, as sequenced in a study of neurological immune-mediated disorders. A single record per CDR3 protein comes from TCRdb applying MiXCR to the 5' RACE reads. Altogether about 82,000 distinct CDR3 sequences are present, about 2.5% being singletons, with the ten largest covering about 1%. The sequenced material came from PBMCs. All receptors derive from a woman aged 25 to 45 with multiple sclerosis.

At least ten counts were recorded for this clonotype. The chain carries TRBV27 and TRBJ2-1; D perhaps matches TRBD2 (6 bases). V was trimmed by 4 bases and J by 2 bases, leaving 9 bases between them. Germline CDR1 reads MNHEY; CDR2 reads SMNVEV (reference sequence). The CDR3 is 14 amino acids. The CDR3: CASSYAGPYNEQFF. The CDR3 nucleotides read TGTGCCAGCAGTTACGCGGGACCCTACAATGAGCAGTTCTTC.

The sample holds many counts of this clonotype. The V call is TRBV18, the J call TRBJ1-2; D is perhaps TRBD1 (6 bases). Trimming shortened V by 6 bases and J by 5 bases, and 19 bases separated the two germline ends. Germline loops: CDR1 KGHSH, CDR2 LQKENI. The CDR3 runs to 15 residues. The CDR3 DNA reads as TGTGCCAGCTCGAGAACCCGGGACACCTCGTATGGCTACACCTTC. Residues: CASSRTRDTSYGYTF.

This clonotype was seen ten or more times. For the CDR3, the DNA is TGCGCCAGCAGCTTGACCGGGATCGAGAACACCGGGGAGCTGTTTTTT. It is translated as CASSLTGIENTGELFF. The chain couples TRBV5-1 to TRBJ2-2, with D possibly matching TRBD2 (5 bases). The CDR3 contains 16 residues. V was trimmed by 1 base and J by 1 base, leaving 11 bases between them. Looked up from germline, CDR1 is SGHRS and CDR2 is YFSETQ. The whole variable domain, remainder taken from reference TRBV5-1 and TRBJ2-2, is KAGVTQTPRYLIKTRGQQVTLSCSPISGHRSVSWYQQTPGQGLQFLFEYFSETQRNKGNFPGRFSGRQFSNSRSEMNVSTLELGDSALYLCASSLTGIENTGELFFGEGSRLTVL.

This clonotype was seen repeatedly, ten times or more. CDR3 sequence: CSAVDRGSNQPQHF. DNA for the CDR3: TGCAGTGCTGTCGACAGGGGGAGCAATCAGCCCCAGCATTTT. The rearrangement links TRBV20-1 to TRBJ1-5; 9 bases align to TRBD1. Germline values: CDR1 DFQATT, CDR2 SNEGSKA (reference sequence). There are 14 residues in the CDR3. The junction had 3 bases not matched to a gene; V was cut back by 5 bases and J by 1 base.

A few counts support this clonotype. A much larger clone differs by one base, so this may be a read error. No conserved phenylalanine or tryptophan ends this CDR3, so it is likely a read error. V is TRBV20-1 and J is TRBJ2-5; TRBD2 is a possible D gene (5 bases). The CDR3 runs to 10 residues. The V end lost 6 bases, the J end lost 5 bases, and 7 bases lay between the germline ends. Germline assignment: CDR1 DFQATT and CDR2 SNEGSKA (reference sequence). In nucleotides, the CDR3 is TGCAGTGCAGGCGGGGAGACCCAGTACTGC. Amino acid sequence: CSAGGETQYC.

In its sample, this clonotype was seen many times. The DNA of the CDR3 is TGTGCCAGCAGCTTAGGAGCGGACTCCTACGAGCAGTACTTC. Translated: CASSLGADSYEQYF. The chain uses TRBV11-2 and TRBJ2-7; TRBD2 might be the D (5 bases). The CDR3 has 14 amino acids. The germline V gene encodes CDR1 SGHAT and CDR2 FQNNGV. Trimming took 1 base from V and 0 from J, leaving 7 bases between them.

Ten or more counts support this clonotype. The chain carries TRBV29-1 and TRBJ2-7; D uncertain. The CDR3 totals 12 residues. Germline V lookup: CDR1 SQVTM, CDR2 ANQGSEA. V lost 4 bases to trimming and J lost 0 bases, with 7 bases between them. DNA of the CDR3: TGCAGCGTTGTTGGATTCTCCTACGAGCAGTACTTC. It yields the protein CSVVGFSYEQYF.

Regarding this clonotype: This clone may be a read error of a much larger clone one base away. This chain uses TRBV3-1 with TRBJ1-4; D is undetermined. This CDR3 region has 12 residues. CDR1 is LGHDT and CDR2 is YNNKEL in the germline V gene (reference sequence). The CDR3 nucleotides read TGTGACAGCAGCTCGGAAGGAGAAAAACTGTTTTTT. This gives the protein CDSSSEGEKLFF.

Ten or more counts support this clonotype. This sequence joins TRBV29-1 and TRBJ2-7; no firm D call. The CDR3 loop spans 12 amino acids. Trimming cost V 4 bases and J 2 bases, with 9 bases left between them. Germline loops: CDR1 SQVTM, CDR2 ANQGSEA. CDR3 nucleotide sequence: TGCAGCGTTGTGGGCAGGACCTACGAGCAGTACTTC. Protein product: CSVVGRTYEQYF.

This clonotype was observed many times. The chain combines TRBV10-3 with TRBJ2-7, with 9 bases identical to TRBD1. This CDR3 comprises 14 residues. CDR1 and CDR2 from the germline V gene are ENHRY and SYGVKD. The V segment lost 4 bases and the J segment 2 bases; nucleotides outside the gene matches: 3. The CDR3 loop reads CAISGRDRAYEQYF. Here the CDR3 DNA reads TGTGCCATCAGTGGGAGGGACAGGGCCTACGAGCAGTACTTC.

This clonotype came up many times. V usage is TRBV5-1 and J usage is TRBJ2-7; 12 bases agree with TRBD1. Germline V gene sequence: CDR1 SGHRS, CDR2 YFSETQ. This CDR3 contains 15 residues. After removal of 4 bases from V and 4 bases from J, the junction contained 6 bases not matched to a gene. CDR3 bases: TGCGCCAGCAGCCTCGGGACAGGGGGCTTTTACGAGCAGTACTTC. It yields the protein CASSLGTGGFYEQYF.

This clonotype has ten or more counts. This chain uses TRBV7-2 with TRBJ2-1; a possible D gene is TRBD2 (5 bases). The CDR3 is 18 residues long. Between the trimmed V and J ends, which lost 3 bases and 3 bases, there was a span of 21 bases. The germline V gene has CDR1 SGHTA and CDR2 FQGNSA. The CDR3 loop is CASSFSWAGLPNYNEQFF. The CDR3, as DNA: TGTGCCAGCAGCTTTTCTTGGGCTGGACTTCCCAACTACAATGAGCAGTTCTTC.

This clonotype was detected many times. This chain uses TRBV20-1 with TRBJ1-1; a weak D match, TRBD1 (5 bases). Germline CDR1 reads DFQATT; CDR2 reads SNEGSKA (reference sequence). CDR3 length: 14 residues. Trimming left V 2 bases short and J 2 bases short, with 12 bases between. In nucleotides, the CDR3 is TGCAGTGCTAGACTGGACATAGGCAACACTGAAGCTTTCTTT. Amino acid sequence: CSARLDIGNTEAFF.

This clonotype was counted between two and nine times. The chain is built from TRBV2 and TRBJ1-1, with 7 bases identical to TRBD1. Losses at the gene ends were 2 bases for V and 7 bases for J; bases not matched to a gene: 7. The germline V gene has CDR1 SNHLY and CDR2 FYNNEI. The CDR3 contains 14 residues. The CDR3 is CASSEQGGILEAFF. The CDR3 bases are TGTGCCAGCAGTGAACAGGGGGGAATTCTTGAAGCTTTCTTT.

In this sample, this clonotype turned up many times. The chain carries TRBV20-1 and TRBJ2-3; 10 positions match TRBD2. The CDR3 has 14 amino acids. Trimming cost V 2 bases and J 4 bases; bases outside gene matches: 3. CDR1 is DFQATT, CDR2 SNEGSKA, per germline (reference sequence). CDR3: CSARLAGAADTQYF. DNA of the CDR3: TGCAGTGCTAGACTAGCGGGAGCCGCAGATACGCAGTATTTT.

This clonotype was found many times. The chain employs TRBV20-1 and TRBJ1-6; the D gene is possibly TRBD1 (5 bases). The CDR3 totals 13 residues. The germline CDR1 and CDR2 sequences are DFQATT and SNEGSKA (reference sequence). The V gene lost 3 bases and the J gene lost 13 bases, with 16 bases spanning the gap. DNA of the CDR3: TGCAGTGCTAGGAGGGGTGCCCAAGCCCCCCTCCACTTT. Translating it yields CSARRGAQAPLHF.

On this clonotype: A much larger clonotype is one base distant, so this may be a read error. The chain is built from TRBV18 and TRBJ2-5; D is perhaps TRBD1 or TRBD2 (5 bases each). The CDR3 spans 13 residues. CDR1 and CDR2 from the germline V gene are KGHSH and LQKENI. CDR3 DNA: TGTGCCAGCTCATCAGGGAGCCAAGAGACCAAGTACTTC. This codes for CASSSGSQETKYF.

This clonotype was detected many times. The chain links TRBV12-3 or TRBV12-4 to TRBJ2-3; D could derive from TRBD1 or TRBD2 (6 bases each). Deletions cut 7 bases from V and 2 bases from J, with 10 bases between. The CDR3 consists of 13 residues. The CDR3 is CASKGGYTDTQYF. In nucleotides, the CDR3 is TGTGCCAGCAAGGGGGGCTACACAGATACGCAGTATTTT.

This clonotype has a handful of counts. A read error may explain this, as a much larger clone is one base away. The rearrangement joins TRBV29-1 to TRBJ1-1; D unresolved. Between the trimmed V and J ends, which lost 4 bases and 3 bases, there was a span of 9 bases. The germline V gene encodes CDR1 SQVTM and CDR2 ANQGSEA. This CDR3 is built from 12 residues. CDR3 DNA sequence: TGCAGCGTTGGTAATACCTACACTGAAGCTTTCTTT. Amino acid sequence: CSVGNTYTEAFF.

This clonotype showed up just a few times. This may stem from a read error, because a much larger clone lies one nucleotide away. V usage is TRBV2 and J usage is TRBJ2-7, with D possibly called TRBD1 or TRBD2 (5 bases each). Germline V gene lookup returns CDR1 SNHLY and CDR2 FYNNEI. This CDR3 spans 11 amino acids. With 7 bases removed from V and 5 bases from J, the gap between germline ends came to 9 bases. CDR3 nucleotide sequence: TGTGCCAGCATTGGGGGTGACGAGCAGTACTTC. This gives the protein CASIGGDEQYF.

This clonotype appeared many times. The V gene is TRBV11-2, the J gene TRBJ2-1; 7 bases match TRBD1. Per the germline V gene, CDR1 is SGHAT and CDR2 is FQNNGV. The CDR3 contains 15 residues. V lost 5 bases and J lost 0; bases outside the gene matches: 4. The CDR3 region is CASSLQGSSYNEQFF. The CDR3 bases are TGTGCCAGCAGCCTACAGGGGAGCTCCTACAATGAGCAGTTCTTC.

This clonotype was detected ten times or more. The V gene is TRBV12-3 or TRBV12-4, the J gene TRBJ2-3, with 10 bases fitting TRBD2. V lost 6 bases and J lost 4; bases outside the gene matches: 4. The CDR3 spans 14 residues. The CDR3 DNA reads TGTGCCAGCAGAGTGCTAGCGGGAGCAGATACGCAGTATTTT. Residues: CASRVLAGADTQYF.

This clonotype was observed at least ten times. This chain joins TRBV20-1 and TRBJ2-6; the match to TRBD1 covers 9 bases. The V gene end was trimmed by 0 bases and the J gene end by 3 bases; junction bases not matched to a gene: 6. CDR3 length: 17 residues. Per the germline V gene, CDR1 is DFQATT and CDR2 is SNEGSKA (reference sequence). This chain's CDR3 is CSARDIQGAGGANVLTF. The CDR3 DNA follows: TGCAGTGCTAGAGATATACAGGGGGCGGGTGGGGCCAACGTCCTGACTTTC.

This clonotype appeared many times. CDR3 residues: CASSLGRGAETQYF. For the CDR3, the DNA is TGCGCCAGCAGCTTGGGGCGGGGCGCGGAGACCCAGTACTTC. V and J are TRBV5-1 and TRBJ2-5; TRBD2 is a possible D gene (6 bases). This CDR3 spans 14 amino acids. Per germline, CDR1 SGHRS and CDR2 YFSETQ. V lost 0 bases and J 5 bases, leaving 11 bases between the germline ends.

Many counts were recorded for this clonotype. The rearrangement joins TRBV20-1 to TRBJ2-7, with D possibly matching TRBD1 (5 bases). With 5 bases removed from V and 3 bases from J, the gap between germline ends came to 20 bases. Per the germline V gene, CDR1 is DFQATT and CDR2 is SNEGSKA (reference sequence). The CDR3 has 15 residues. CDR3 region: CSALRTGSMHYEQYF. CDR3 sequence (DNA): TGCAGTGCTCTCCGAACAGGTTCAATGCACTACGAGCAGTACTTC.

This clonotype was seen repeatedly, ten times or more. The V and J genes are TRBV3-1 and TRBJ2-7; 7 positions match TRBD2. V lost 1 base and J lost 4; bases outside the gene matches: 7. Looked up from germline, CDR1 is LGHDT and CDR2 is YNNKEL (reference sequence). The CDR3 contains 15 residues. As DNA, the CDR3 is TGTGCCAGCAGCCAAGGCGGTCTAGCGGTTTACGAGCAGTACTTC. This encodes CASSQGGLAVYEQYF.

This clonotype was observed at least ten times. The rearrangement links TRBV7-2 to TRBJ2-5; D perhaps matches TRBD1 (6 bases). The CDR3 is 14 amino acids. V lost 5 bases to trimming and J lost 0 bases, with 10 bases between them. Germline CDR1 is SGHTA and CDR2 is FQGNSA. This CDR3 is CASSRRDNQETQYF. The CDR3 bases are TGTGCCAGCAGCCGACGGGACAACCAAGAGACCCAGTACTTC.

The sample holds many counts of this clonotype. This chain joins TRBV20-1 and TRBJ1-4, with no clear D. This CDR3 is 14 amino acids long. Germline loops: CDR1 DFQATT, CDR2 SNEGSKA (reference sequence). Deletions cut 3 bases from V and 7 bases from J, with 15 bases between. The CDR3 sequence is CSASESVMSEKLFF. In nucleotides, the CDR3 is TGCAGTGCTAGCGAGTCCGTAATGAGTGAAAAACTGTTTTTT.

This clonotype appeared many times. The chain uses TRBV6-5 and TRBJ2-7, with D hard to call. Trimming cost V 2 bases and J 5 bases, with 13 bases left between them. CDR3 length equals 14 residues. Germline assignment: CDR1 MNHEY and CDR2 SVGAGI. Written as DNA, the CDR3 is TGTGCCAGCAGTTACGGCCCTCTACCCAACGAGCAGTACTTC. Protein sequence: CASSYGPLPNEQYF.

Many counts were recorded for this clonotype. CDR3 region: CASSLDAYEQYF. CDR3 nucleotides: TGCGCCAGCAGCTTGGACGCTTACGAGCAGTACTTC. This chain links TRBV5-1 with TRBJ2-7; D call uncertain. CDR3 length: 12 amino acids. Per the germline V gene, CDR1 is SGHRS and CDR2 is YFSETQ. V was cut by 0 bases and J by 4 bases, with 5 bases left in between.

This clonotype has ten or more counts. CDR3 DNA sequence: TGTGCCAGCCAATGGGCGAACACCGGGGAGCTGTTTTTT. This encodes CASQWANTGELFF. The V call is TRBV7-9, the J call TRBJ2-2; D unresolved. This CDR3 has 13 residues. The germline V and J ends were trimmed by 8 bases and 0 bases, with 7 bases remaining between them. From germline, CDR1 is SEHNR and CDR2 FQNEAQ (reference sequence).

This clonotype was counted ten times or more. The V call is TRBV20-1, the J call TRBJ2-2, with TRBD2 matching 11 bases. Germline CDR1 and CDR2: DFQATT and SNEGSKA (reference sequence). This CDR3 is 15 amino acids long. V gave up 6 bases and J gave up 3 bases; unmatched junction bases: 6. For the CDR3, the DNA is TGCAGTGCCCCCGGACTAGCGGGCCACACCGGGGAGCTGTTTTTT. Its translation is CSAPGLAGHTGELFF.